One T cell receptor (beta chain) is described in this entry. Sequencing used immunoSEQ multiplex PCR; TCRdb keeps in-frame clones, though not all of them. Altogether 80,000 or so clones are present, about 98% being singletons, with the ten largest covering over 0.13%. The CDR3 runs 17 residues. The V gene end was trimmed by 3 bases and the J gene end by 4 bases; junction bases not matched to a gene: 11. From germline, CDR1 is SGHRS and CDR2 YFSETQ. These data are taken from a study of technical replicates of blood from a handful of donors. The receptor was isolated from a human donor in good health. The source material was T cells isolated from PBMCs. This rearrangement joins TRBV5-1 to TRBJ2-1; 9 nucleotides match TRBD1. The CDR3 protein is CASSSRTGTGIYNEQFF. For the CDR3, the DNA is TGCGCCAGCAGCTCACGTACCGGGACAGGGATATACAATGAGCAGTTCTTC.